This T cell receptor beta chain was identified in a study of regulatory T cells in long-lasting Graves disease. Overall study context: The antithyroid drugs taken by newly diagnosed Graves' patients had been used for under 3 months.

This clonotype was detected only a few times. No antigen is known for it. Time point described: newly diagnosed GD, antithyroid drugs for less than 3 months. From PBMCs, RNA was extracted and then used to make the TCR library. Broader study findings: TRBV28, TRBJ1-2 and TRBJ2-5 were segments that persistent disease favored. Public clonotype sharing was higher in persistent than newly diagnosed patients. A limited number of samples was an acknowledged limitation.

The TCR beta library used iRepertoire HTBI primers with Arm-PCR amplification of CDR3. One entry per CDR3 protein results from TCRdb running MiXCR on the multiplex PCR reads. The data contain roughly 420,000 distinct CDR3 sequences, 15% to 17% of them singletons. The CDR3 extends over 13 amino acids. V lost 4 bases and J lost 4, with 10 bases in between. Germline loops: CDR1 MNHEY, CDR2 SVGAGI. This TCR came from a female donor with Graves disease. The genes are TRBV6-5 and TRBJ1-2, with D possibly TRBD1 on 6 matching bases. The starting material was peripheral blood mononuclear cells (PBMCs), obtained at new diagnosis, from a patient treated with antithyroid drugs. Here the CDR3 DNA reads TGTGCCAGCAGTTCGGGGGCTATCTATGGCTACACCTTC. Amino acid sequence: CASSSGAIYGYTF.